This TCR beta chain was sequenced for a study of graft-versus-host responses after intestinal transplantation. About the research overall: Anti-thymocyte globulin induction, then tacrolimus and steroids for two to four years, went to all recipients. General study findings and limits: The recipient marrow held GvH clones, and some of them showed up first in ileum or blood.

Turning to this clone: Its antigen remains unidentified.

Libraries were prepared by immunoSEQ multiplex PCR; TCRdb keeps only in-frame clonotypes and omits some of them. The sample gives about 88,000 clones, roughly 90% of which show up once; around 0.1% is in the top ten. The TCR originated in a human donor who received an intestinal transplant. The input for sequencing was unstimulated CD4+ T cells sorted from spleen or lymph node cells, taken before intestinal transplant.

The CDR3 loop is CASSARYSNQPQHF. The CDR3 DNA reads as TGTGCCAGCAGTGCGCGTTATAGCAATCAGCCCCAGCATTTT. The chain is built from TRBV6-6 and TRBJ1-5; D is undetermined. Germline loops: CDR1 MNHNY, CDR2 SVGAGI (reference sequence). CDR3 size: 14 residues. V dropped 5 bases and J dropped 0 bases, with 8 bases sitting between them.